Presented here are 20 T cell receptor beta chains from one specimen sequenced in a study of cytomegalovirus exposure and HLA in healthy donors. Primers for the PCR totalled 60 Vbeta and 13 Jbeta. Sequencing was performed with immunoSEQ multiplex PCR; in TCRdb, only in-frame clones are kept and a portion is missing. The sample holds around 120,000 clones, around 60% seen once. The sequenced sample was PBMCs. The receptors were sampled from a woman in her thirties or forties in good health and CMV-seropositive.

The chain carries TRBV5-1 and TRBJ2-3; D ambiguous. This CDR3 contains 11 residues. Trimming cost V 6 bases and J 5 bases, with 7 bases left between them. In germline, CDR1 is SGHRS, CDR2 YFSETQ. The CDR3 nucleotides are TGCGCCAGCACTATTCTAGATACGCAGTATTTT. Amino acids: CASTILDTQYF.

CDR3 region: CASSLLGQGHGYTF. The CDR3 bases are TGTGCCAGCAGCTTGTTGGGGCAGGGCCATGGCTACACCTTC. This chain connects TRBV5-6 to TRBJ1-2, with TRBD1 as a possible D gene (5 bases). The length of the CDR3 is 14 residues. Germline values: CDR1 SGHDT, CDR2 YYEEEE. V lost 1 base and J lost 6, with 13 bases in between. Combining the CDR3 with reference TRBV5-6 and TRBJ1-2 gives the whole variable domain DAGVTQSPTHLIKTRGQQVTLRCSPKSGHDTVSWYQQALGQGPQFIFQYYEEEERQRGNFPDRFSGHQFPNYSSELNVNALLLGDSALYLCASSLLGQGHGYTFGSGTRLTVV.

The CDR3: CASSLAGGLSYEQYF. The CDR3 DNA sequence: TGTGCCAGCAGCTTAGCGGGAGGCCTCTCCTACGAGCAGTACTTC. The chain is built from TRBV7-2 and TRBJ2-5; maybe TRBD2 (6 bases). The J call is in doubt because the DNA end fits TRBJ2-7 better. The CDR3 contains 15 residues. The V gene's germline CDR1 is SGHTA and CDR2 FQGNSA.

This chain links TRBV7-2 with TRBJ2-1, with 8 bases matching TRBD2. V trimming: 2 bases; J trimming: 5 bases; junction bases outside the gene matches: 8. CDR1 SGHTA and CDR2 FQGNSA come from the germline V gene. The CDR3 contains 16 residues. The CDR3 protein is CASSLRRTSGDNEQFF. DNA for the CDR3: TGTGCCAGCAGCTTACGGCGAACTAGCGGAGACAATGAGCAGTTCTTC.

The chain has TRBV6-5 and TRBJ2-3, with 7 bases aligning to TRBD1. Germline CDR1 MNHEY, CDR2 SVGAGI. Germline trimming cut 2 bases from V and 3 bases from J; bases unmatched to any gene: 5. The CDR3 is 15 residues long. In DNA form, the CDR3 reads TGTGCCAGCAGTTACAAGGGGGCGTTGACAGATACGCAGTATTTT. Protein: CASSYKGALTDTQYF.

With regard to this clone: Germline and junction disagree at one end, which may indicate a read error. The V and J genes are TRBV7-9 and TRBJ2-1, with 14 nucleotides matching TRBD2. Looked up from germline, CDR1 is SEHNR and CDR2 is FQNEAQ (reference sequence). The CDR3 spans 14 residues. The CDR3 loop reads CASSLAGLAGGSLF. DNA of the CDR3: TGTGCCAGCAGCTTAGCAGGACTAGCGGGAGGCTCGCTCTTC.

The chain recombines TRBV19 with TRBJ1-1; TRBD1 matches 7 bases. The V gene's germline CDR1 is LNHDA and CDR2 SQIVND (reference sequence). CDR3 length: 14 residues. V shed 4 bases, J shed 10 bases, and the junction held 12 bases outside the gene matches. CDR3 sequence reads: CASSTSAGGLGAFF. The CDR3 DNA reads TGTGCCAGTAGTACGTCGGCAGGGGGTCTAGGAGCTTTCTTT. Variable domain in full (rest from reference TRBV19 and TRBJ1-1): DGGITQSPKYLFRKEGQNVTLSCEQNLNHDAMYWYRQDPGQGLRLIYYSQIVNDFQKGDIAEGYSVSREKKESFPLTVTSAQKNPTAFYLCASSTSAGGLGAFFGQGTRLTVV.

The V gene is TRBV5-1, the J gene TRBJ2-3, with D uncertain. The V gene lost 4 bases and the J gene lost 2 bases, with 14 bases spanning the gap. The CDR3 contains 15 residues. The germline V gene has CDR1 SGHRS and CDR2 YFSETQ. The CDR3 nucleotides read TGCGCCAGCAGCGCCGACATAGGCCACACAGATACGCAGTATTTT. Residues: CASSADIGHTDTQYF.

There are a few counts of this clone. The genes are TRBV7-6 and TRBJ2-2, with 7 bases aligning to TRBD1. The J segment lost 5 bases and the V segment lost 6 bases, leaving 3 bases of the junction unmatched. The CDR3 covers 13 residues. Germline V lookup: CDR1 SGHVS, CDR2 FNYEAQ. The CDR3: CASRGQTTGELFF. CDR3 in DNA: TGTGCCAGCAGGGGACAGACGACCGGGGAGCTGTTTTTT.

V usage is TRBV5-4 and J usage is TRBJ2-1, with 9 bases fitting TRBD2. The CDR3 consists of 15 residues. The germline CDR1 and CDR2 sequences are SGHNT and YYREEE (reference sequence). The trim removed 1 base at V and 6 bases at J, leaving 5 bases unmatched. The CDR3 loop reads CASSLTAGGGNEQFF. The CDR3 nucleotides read TGTGCCAGCAGCTTGACTGCGGGAGGGGGCAATGAGCAGTTCTTC. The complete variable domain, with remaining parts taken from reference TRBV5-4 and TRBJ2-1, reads ETGVTQSPTHLIKTRGQQVTLRCSSQSGHNTVSWYQQALGQGPQFIFQYYREEENGRGNFPPRFSGLQFPNYSSELNVNALELDDSALYLCASSLTAGGGNEQFFGPGTRLTVL.

The CDR3 here is CASSDGGIEYNEQFF. In DNA, the CDR3 is TGTGCCAGCAGTGACGGGGGGATAGAATACAATGAGCAGTTCTTC. This sequence joins TRBV25-1 and TRBJ2-1, with 7 positions matching TRBD2. The CDR3 sequence is 15 residues long. CDR1 is MGHDK, CDR2 SYGVNS, per germline. Trimming removed 3 bases from V and 4 bases from J; junction bases left unmatched: 6.

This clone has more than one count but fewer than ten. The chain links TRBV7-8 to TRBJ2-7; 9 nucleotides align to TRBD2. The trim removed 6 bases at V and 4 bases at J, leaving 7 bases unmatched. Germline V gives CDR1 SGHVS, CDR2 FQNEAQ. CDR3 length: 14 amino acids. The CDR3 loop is CASSLAGNQYEQYF. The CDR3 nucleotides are TGTGCCAGCAGTCTAGCGGGAAACCAATACGAGCAGTACTTC.

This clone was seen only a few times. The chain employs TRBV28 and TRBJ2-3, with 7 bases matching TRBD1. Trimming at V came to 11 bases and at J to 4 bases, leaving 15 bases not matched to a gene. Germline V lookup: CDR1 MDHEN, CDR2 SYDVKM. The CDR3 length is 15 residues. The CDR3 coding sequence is TGTGCCGGGTCCCCAGGGGGAAGCGGCTCAGATACGCAGTATTTT. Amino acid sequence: CAGSPGGSGSDTQYF.

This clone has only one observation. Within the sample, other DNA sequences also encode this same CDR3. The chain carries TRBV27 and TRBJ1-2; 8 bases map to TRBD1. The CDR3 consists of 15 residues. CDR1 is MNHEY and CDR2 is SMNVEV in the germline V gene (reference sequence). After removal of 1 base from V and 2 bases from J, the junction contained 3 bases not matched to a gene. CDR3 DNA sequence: TGTGCCAGCAGTTTATGGCCAGGGGGCAACTATGGCTACACCTTC. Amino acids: CASSLWPGGNYGYTF.

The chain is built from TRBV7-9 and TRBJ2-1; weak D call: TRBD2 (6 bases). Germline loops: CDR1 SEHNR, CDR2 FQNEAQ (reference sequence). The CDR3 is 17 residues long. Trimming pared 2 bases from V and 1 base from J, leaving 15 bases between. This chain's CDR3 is CASSLPRDHQSYNEQFF. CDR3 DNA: TGTGCCAGCAGCTTACCGCGGGACCACCAATCCTACAATGAGCAGTTCTTC.

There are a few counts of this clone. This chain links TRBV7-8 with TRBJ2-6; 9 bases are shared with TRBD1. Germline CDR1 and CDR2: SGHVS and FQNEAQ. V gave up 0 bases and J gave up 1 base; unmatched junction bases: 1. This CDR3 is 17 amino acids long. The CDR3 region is CASSLAGQGSGANVLTF. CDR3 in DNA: TGTGCCAGCAGCTTAGCAGGACAGGGGTCTGGGGCCAACGTCCTGACTTTC. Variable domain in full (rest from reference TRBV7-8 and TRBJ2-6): GAGVSQSPRYKVAKRGQDVALRCDPISGHVSLFWYQQALGQGPEFLTYFQNEAQLDKSGLPSDRFFAERPEGSVSTLKIQRTQQEDSAVYLCASSLAGQGSGANVLTFGAGSRLTVL.

CDR3 sequence reads: CASSLVGDQPQHF. In DNA form, the CDR3 reads TGTGCCAGCAGCTTGGTGGGCGATCAGCCCCAGCATTTT. This chain connects TRBV5-6 to TRBJ1-5, with D unresolved. V was pared by 0 bases and J by 5 bases, with 6 bases between. The CDR3 spans 13 residues. Germline CDR1 reads SGHDT; CDR2 reads YYEEEE.

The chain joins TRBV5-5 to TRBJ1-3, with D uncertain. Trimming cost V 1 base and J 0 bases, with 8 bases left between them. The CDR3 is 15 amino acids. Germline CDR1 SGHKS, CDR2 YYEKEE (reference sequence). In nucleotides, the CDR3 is TGTGCCAGCAGCTTGACTGTTATCTCTGGAAACACCATATATTTT. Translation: CASSLTVISGNTIYF.

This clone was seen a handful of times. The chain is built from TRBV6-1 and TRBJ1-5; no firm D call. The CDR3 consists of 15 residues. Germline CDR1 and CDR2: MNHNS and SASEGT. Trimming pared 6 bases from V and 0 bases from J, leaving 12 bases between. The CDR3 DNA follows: TGTGCCAGCAGGACGAACAGCAATAGCAATCAGCCCCAGCATTTT. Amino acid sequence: CASRTNSNSNQPQHF.

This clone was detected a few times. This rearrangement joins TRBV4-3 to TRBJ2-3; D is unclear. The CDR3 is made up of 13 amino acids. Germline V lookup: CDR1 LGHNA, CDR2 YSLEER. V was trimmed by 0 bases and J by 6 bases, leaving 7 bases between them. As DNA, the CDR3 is TGCGCCAGCAGCCAAGATTATTTCGATACGCAGTATTTT. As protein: CASSQDYFDTQYF.